These 22 T cell receptor beta chains were sequenced from one sample in a study of shared clonotypes between healthy human individuals. Naive-designated CD8 cells lacked CD45RO, were positively enriched for CCR7, and omitted terminally differentiated effector memory CD45RA+ cells. Data came from immunoSEQ multiplex PCR; TCRdb stores just in-frame clones and leaves some out. The sample contains fewer than 800,000 clones, around 90% of which appear only once. Sample: naive CD8+ T cells sorted from blood. All receptors come from a man aged 25-40 years in good health.

This chain joins TRBV4-1 and TRBJ2-2; a possible D gene is TRBD1 (5 bases). The V end was cut by 1 base, the J end by 6 bases, with 12 bases between. The CDR3 contains 15 residues. Germline lookup yields CDR1 MGHRA and CDR2 YSYEKL. CDR3 region: CASSQAQGWAGELFF. Here the CDR3 DNA reads TGCGCCAGCAGCCAAGCGCAGGGCTGGGCCGGGGAGCTGTTTTTT.

This clone is medium-sized. The rearrangement uses TRBV28 and TRBJ2-7; 8 bases agree with TRBD1. The CDR3 sequence is 16 residues long. Germline V gene sequence: CDR1 MDHEN, CDR2 SYDVKM. The V gene end was trimmed by 6 bases and the J gene end by 2 bases; junction bases not matched to a gene: 12. CDR3 sequence reads: CASSRTTGTGPYEQYF. The CDR3 DNA reads TGTGCCAGCAGCAGAACGACCGGGACAGGCCCCTACGAGCAGTACTTC.

The V and J genes are TRBV6-1 and TRBJ1-2; maybe TRBD1 (6 bases). Germline assignment: CDR1 MNHNS and CDR2 SASEGT. The CDR3 is made up of 14 amino acids. Deletions cut 4 bases from V and 7 bases from J, with 16 bases between. CDR3 region: CASSGGQLRLGYTF. The DNA of the CDR3 is TGTGCCAGCAGTGGAGGACAGCTCCGTCTTGGCTACACCTTC.

The rearrangement joins TRBV6-1 to TRBJ2-3, with D hard to call. V gave up 6 bases and J gave up 5 bases, with 9 bases separating them. The germline CDR1 and CDR2 sequences are MNHNS and SASEGT. The CDR3 has 12 residues. CDR3 sequence reads: CASRAFKDTQYF. The CDR3 region has the DNA TGTGCCAGCAGGGCCTTTAAAGATACGCAGTATTTT.

The genes are TRBV28 and TRBJ2-7, with a weak D call TRBD2 (5 bases). Germline values: CDR1 MDHEN, CDR2 SYDVKM. The CDR3 is 14 amino acids. The ends were cut back, 5 bases at V and 2 bases at J, with 13 bases in the middle. The CDR3 DNA sequence: TGTGCCAGCAGTAATCGGTCGGGAACCTACGAGCAGTACTTC. Translated: CASSNRSGTYEQYF. Looking up the rest from reference TRBV28 and TRBJ2-7 gives the full variable domain: DVKVTQSSRYLVKRTGEKVFLECVQDMDHENMFWYRQDPGLGLRLIYFSYDVKMKEKGDIPEGYSVSREKKERFSLILESASTNQTSMYLCASSNRSGTYEQYFGPGTRLTVT.

This sequence joins TRBV18 and TRBJ1-1; D is uncertain. The V end lost 3 bases, the J end lost 8 bases, and 10 bases lay between the germline ends. The CDR3 length is 12 residues. CDR1 is KGHSH, CDR2 LQKENI, per germline. CDR3 coding DNA: TGTGCCAGCTCACCTCTACAGTCGGAAGCTTTCTTT. Translated: CASSPLQSEAFF.

The genes are TRBV15 and TRBJ2-3, with D perhaps being TRBD1 or TRBD2 (5 bases each). The germline V gene has CDR1 LNHNV and CDR2 YYDKDF (reference sequence). The CDR3 is made up of 15 amino acids. The V and J ends lost 5 bases and 6 bases respectively, with 18 bases between them. The CDR3 DNA reads TGTGCCACCAGCCTTCAGGGACGGCGGGTGGATACGCAGTATTTT. Protein product: CATSLQGRRVDTQYF.

The rearrangement links TRBV27 to TRBJ2-1, with a possible D match to TRBD2 (6 bases). This CDR3 has 13 residues. Germline-derived CDR1 and CDR2 are MNHEY and SMNVEV (reference sequence). V was clipped by 7 bases and J by 4 bases, with 11 bases between them. Here the CDR3 reads CASTSEKYNEQFF. CDR3 DNA: TGTGCCAGCACTAGCGAGAAGTACAATGAGCAGTTCTTC.

The V gene is TRBV4-2, the J gene TRBJ1-2; D is perhaps TRBD1 (6 bases). The ends were cut back, 1 base at V and 5 bases at J, with 8 bases in the middle. Germline CDR1 LGHNA, CDR2 YNFKEQ. The CDR3 loop spans 13 amino acids. CDR3 bases: TGTGCCAGCAGCCAAGGGACAGCTTATGGCTACACCTTC. This sequence encodes CASSQGTAYGYTF.

The gene calls are TRBV5-5 and TRBJ2-1; 9 bases are a match to TRBD2. CDR1 is SGHKS, CDR2 YYEKEE, per germline (reference sequence). The V segment lost 0 bases and the J segment 7 bases; nucleotides outside the gene matches: 11. The CDR3 has 17 amino acids. The CDR3 region is CASSLGGSGSYLNEQFF. CDR3 bases: TGTGCCAGCAGCTTGGGGGGTAGCGGGAGTTATTTGAATGAGCAGTTCTTC.

Only a few counts were recorded for this clone. This rearrangement joins TRBV28 to TRBJ2-3; D is possibly TRBD1 (6 bases). With 9 bases removed from V and 5 bases from J, the gap between germline ends came to 21 bases. The length of the CDR3 is 15 residues. Per the germline V gene, CDR1 is MDHEN and CDR2 is SYDVKM. CDR3 nucleotide sequence: TGTGCCAGTCTAGTACAGGGTTCCTCACTAGATACGCAGTATTTT. This sequence encodes CASLVQGSSLDTQYF.

The chain recombines TRBV7-9 with TRBJ2-2; D not certain. CDR3 length: 16 residues. V was clipped by 3 bases and J by 1 base, with 12 bases between them. In germline, CDR1 is SEHNR, CDR2 FQNEAQ (reference sequence). CDR3 loop: CASSLVRDENTGELFF. For the CDR3, the DNA is TGTGCCAGCAGCTTGGTCCGAGACGAGAACACCGGGGAGCTGTTTTTT.

This rearrangement joins TRBV7-8 to TRBJ1-4; the D is unclear. The CDR3 length is 15 residues. Deletions cut 5 bases from V and 4 bases from J, with 14 bases between. The V gene's germline CDR1 is SGHVS and CDR2 FQNEAQ. This chain's CDR3 is CASSHSARRNEKLFF. The CDR3 coding sequence is TGTGCCAGCAGCCACTCCGCCAGACGTAATGAAAAACTGTTTTTT.

The chain has TRBV29-1 and TRBJ1-1; tentative D call: TRBD1 (6 bases). The ends were cut back, 8 bases at V and 6 bases at J, with 19 bases in the middle. The germline CDR1 and CDR2 sequences are SQVTM and ANQGSEA. This CDR3 spans 13 amino acids. Here the CDR3 reads CSPIRGDVAEAFF. In DNA, the CDR3 is TGCAGCCCCATCAGGGGAGATGTTGCTGAAGCTTTCTTT.

The chain joins TRBV7-2 to TRBJ2-7, with D perhaps matching TRBD2 (5 bases). The V end lost 2 bases, the J end lost 0 bases, and 20 bases lay between the germline ends. The CDR3 has 18 residues. Germline values: CDR1 SGHTA, CDR2 FQGNSA. CDR3 loop: CASSLRFNRVGSSYEQYF. CDR3 sequence (DNA): TGTGCCAGCAGCTTACGCTTTAATAGGGTAGGGAGCTCCTACGAGCAGTACTTC.

This clone has a single count. The CDR3 region has the DNA TGTGCCAGCAGCTCAACGTCTACCCTCTCCACAGATACGCAGTATTTT. Amino acid sequence: CASSSTSTLSTDTQYF. The chain links TRBV7-9 to TRBJ2-3; no clear D gene. Germline CDR1 reads SEHNR; CDR2 reads FQNEAQ (reference sequence). The length of the CDR3 is 16 residues. The ends were cut back, 4 bases at V and 2 bases at J, with 16 bases in the middle.

The gene calls are TRBV5-4 and TRBJ2-1; 12 bases match TRBD2. CDR1 and CDR2 from the germline V gene are SGHNT and YYREEE (reference sequence). The CDR3 sequence is 19 residues long. Germline trimming cut 1 base from V and 6 bases from J; bases unmatched to any gene: 14. The CDR3 coding sequence is TGTGCCAGCAGCTTGCGGGAGACTAGCGGGAGCCCGGGGGCCAATGAGCAGTTCTTC. It encodes CASSLRETSGSPGANEQFF. Based on the CDR3 plus reference TRBV5-4 and TRBJ2-1, the full variable domain is ETGVTQSPTHLIKTRGQQVTLRCSSQSGHNTVSWYQQALGQGPQFIFQYYREEENGRGNFPPRFSGLQFPNYSSELNVNALELDDSALYLCASSLRETSGSPGANEQFFGPGTRLTVL.

V and J are TRBV4-3 and TRBJ2-1; 11 bases fit TRBD2. V was clipped by 4 bases and J by 4 bases; unmatched bases: 6. Germline V gives CDR1 LGHNA, CDR2 YSLEER. This CDR3 is 16 amino acids long. The CDR3 coding sequence is TGCGCCAGCAGCCGCGGGACTAGCGGTATATACAATGAGCAGTTCTTC. Residues: CASSRGTSGIYNEQFF.

The sample holds one count of this clone. The chain combines TRBV5-5 with TRBJ2-2; D gene unclear. The length of the CDR3 is 18 residues. V was clipped by 1 base and J by 0 bases, with 16 bases between them. Germline CDR1 is SGHKS and CDR2 is YYEKEE (reference sequence). The CDR3 coding sequence is TGTGCCAGCAGCTTGTCCCGGACGGCCAACGCGAACACCGGGGAGCTGTTTTTT. Protein product: CASSLSRTANANTGELFF.

V usage is TRBV21-1 and J usage is TRBJ2-7; the table's TRBD1 call for D was not verified on the DNA. TRBV21-1 is described as a pseudogene. This CDR3 is built from 15 residues. CDR3 sequence: CASSKVAPRGNEQYF. CDR3 DNA sequence: TGTGCCAGCAGCAAAGTGGCGCCCAGGGGGAACGAGCAGTACTTC.

The chain is built from TRBV21-1 and TRBJ2-7; the D call in the table, TRBD1, was not verified against the DNA. TRBV21-1 is described as a pseudogene. The CDR3 contains 14 residues. The CDR3 sequence is CASSGGTGGYEQYF. CDR3 in DNA: TGTGCCAGCAGCGGCGGGACAGGGGGCTACGAGCAGTACTTC.

The J gene is TRBJ1-5, the V gene TRBV1. TRBV1 is listed as a pseudogene. The length of the CDR3 is 17 residues. The CDR3 reads CTSSQEREYYSNQPQHF. Written as DNA, the CDR3 is TGCACCAGCAGCCAAGAAAGGGAGTATTATAGCAATCAGCCCCAGCATTTT.